Listed below are T cell receptor beta chains from one sample, sequenced in a study of cytomegalovirus exposure and HLA in healthy donors. Profiled with immunoSEQ multiplex PCR; TCRdb holds only in-frame clones, not every one. Of 90,000 to 110,000 clones listed, over 70% are singletons. Material for sequencing was PBMCs. These TCRs come from a man in his forties or fifties in good health and CMV-seronegative. Each CDR3 is given with its conserved first and last residue. D genes are given only for firm matches. Part of the rows lack a size; the others show once, few, many or a class for expanded clones.

d_gene: TRBD1; abundance: -; j_gene: TRBJ1-2; v_gene: TRBV4-3; CDR3nt: TGCGCCAGCAGCCATCAGGGGGCGGGCTATGGCTACACCTTC; CDR3aa: CASSHQGAGYGYTF
d_gene: -; abundance: -; j_gene: TRBJ2-1; v_gene: TRBV6-4; CDR3nt: TGTGCCAGCAGTGACAGCGATCACAATGAGCAGTTCTTC; CDR3aa: CASSDSDHNEQFF
d_gene: TRBD1; abundance: few; j_gene: TRBJ1-6; v_gene: TRBV4-3; CDR3nt: TGCGCCAGCAGCCAAGATCTTCGGACAGGGAACCTTTATAATTCACCCCTCCACTTT; CDR3aa: CASSQDLRTGNLYNSPLHF
d_gene: TRBD1; abundance: -; j_gene: TRBJ2-7; v_gene: TRBV10-3; CDR3nt: TGTGCCATCAGACAGGGGGTCTCCGAGCAGTACTTC; CDR3aa: CAIRQGVSEQYF
d_gene: -; abundance: -; j_gene: TRBJ1-6; v_gene: TRBV7-9; CDR3nt: TGTGCCAGCAGCTTCCGGGACAAGGTTTCGCCCCTCCACTTT; CDR3aa: CASSFRDKVSPLHF
d_gene: TRBD2; abundance: -; j_gene: TRBJ2-3; v_gene: TRBV11-2; CDR3nt: TGTGCCAGCAGCTTAGTGAGCAGCGGGGGGGCTGGGGAAGGAGATACGCAGTATTTT; CDR3aa: CASSLVSSGGAGEGDTQYF
d_gene: -; abundance: -; j_gene: TRBJ1-3; v_gene: TRBV4-3; CDR3nt: TGCGCCAGCAGCCAAGATCGTCGCGGCTCTGGAAACACCATATATTTT; CDR3aa: CASSQDRRGSGNTIYF
d_gene: TRBD1; abundance: -; j_gene: TRBJ2-7; v_gene: TRBV6-6; CDR3nt: TGTGCCAGCAGTTATAGACAGGGGGAGTACGAGCAGTACTTC; CDR3aa: CASSYRQGEYEQYF
d_gene: -; abundance: -; j_gene: TRBJ1-1; v_gene: TRBV29-1; CDR3nt: TGCAGCGTTGTTAGGGGCCACGACCTACAGAACACTGAAGCTTTCTTT; CDR3aa: CSVVRGHDLQNTEAFF
d_gene: TRBD2; abundance: -; j_gene: TRBJ2-3; v_gene: TRBV6-4; CDR3nt: TGTGCCAGCAGTGAAGGGACTAGCGGCGCCACAGATACGCAGTATTTT; CDR3aa: CASSEGTSGATDTQYF
d_gene: -; abundance: -; j_gene: TRBJ1-5; v_gene: TRBV19; CDR3nt: TGTGCCAGTAGTATTCCCAGGCTACAAAATCAGCCCCAGCATTTT; CDR3aa: CASSIPRLQNQPQHF
d_gene: -; abundance: -; j_gene: TRBJ1-2; v_gene: TRBV9; CDR3nt: TGTGCCAGCAGCGTATTTTCGGGGGGGGACTATGGCTACACCTTC; CDR3aa: CASSVFSGGDYGYTF
d_gene: -; abundance: -; j_gene: TRBJ1-2; v_gene: TRBV19; CDR3nt: TGTGCCAGTCTAGCCTGGAGCTATGGCTACACCTTC; CDR3aa: CASLAWSYGYTF
d_gene: TRBD1; abundance: -; j_gene: TRBJ2-7; v_gene: TRBV19; CDR3nt: TGTGCCAGCGGGACAGGGAACCTAGGCTCCTACGAGCAGTACTTC; CDR3aa: CASGTGNLGSYEQYF